The sequence of this T cell receptor beta chain was determined in a study of brain metastases from non-small cell lung cancer. Study-wide results and limits: T-cell infiltration was lower in brain metastases than primaries (P < 0.001). Metastases had sparse T cells but largely shared repertoires with primaries.

V was pared by 7 bases and J by 6 bases, with 11 bases between. Germline V gene data show CDR1 as KGHDR and CDR2 as SFDVKD. The CDR3 covers 13 residues. The table came from immunoSEQ multiplex PCR; TCRdb's copy has only in-frame clones and leaves some out. Among about 4,200 clones listed, roughly 88% were seen once. To note about this clone: Its target is not known.

The receptor comes from a donor at least 40 years old with non-small cell lung cancer. This chain links TRBV24-1 with TRBJ2-2; no clear D. The sample comprised primary lung tumor tissue. This chain's CDR3 is CATRNGVPGELFF. The CDR3 DNA is TGTGCCACCAGGAACGGTGTCCCCGGGGAGCTGTTTTTT.